This TCR beta chain appears in the sequencing data of a study of human T cells and chemical hapten exposure. Germline values: CDR1 MDHEN, CDR2 SYDVKM. This CDR3 is built from 16 residues. V dropped 4 bases and J dropped 1 base, with 14 bases sitting between them. Stated time point: patch test 1, 2 weeks after DPC sensitization. The treatment here: therapeutic diphenylcyclopropenone sensitization with weekly scalp DPC. TCRdb redid the calling of the RACE reads with MiXCR, one entry per CDR3 protein. This sample carries 150,000 to 200,000 distinct CDR3 sequences, about 15% of them seen once, and the ten largest clones take about 1.8%.

The TCR was taken from a woman aged 30 to 39 with alopecia areata. Some clones in this sample may be carry-over from other donors' samples. This specimen consisted of whole blood, obtained in connection with sensitization to the hapten diphenylcyclopropenone (DPC). V and J are TRBV28 and TRBJ2-4; D assignment may be TRBD1 or TRBD2 (5 bases each). The CDR3 DNA is TGTGCCAGCAGTTATCCGGGGCCGGGGGCCAAAAACATTCAGTACTTC. It is translated as CASSYPGPGAKNIQYF.